The sequence of this TCR beta chain was determined in a study of blood T cell repertoires in COVID-19. Background on the study: Sources were T cells, B-cell-depleted T cells, or PBMCs; the material itself was cDNA or gDNA.

This clone was observed a single time. Authors' methods: From reference gene primer amplification, estimates of nucleated cell counts were derived. The assay was immunoSEQ multiplex PCR, and TCRdb's table has in-frame clones only and misses some. D and trimming come from the DNA, and the V and J calls and clone size come from that table. The sample holds roughly 210,000 clones, roughly 87% seen once. Sequencing was done on a sample of PBMCs or T cells enriched from blood (not recorded which). The sequence was collected from a man aged 30 to 39 in a cohort exposed to, infected with or recovered from COVID-19 (not recorded which).

The CDR3 region is CASSFGWELFF. The DNA for the CDR3 is TGTGCCAGCAGCTTTGGCTGGGAGCTGTTTTTT. V is TRBV11-2 and J is TRBJ2-2; D is unclear. Germline V lookup: CDR1 SGHAT, CDR2 FQNNGV. Trimming stripped 3 bases from V and 9 bases from J, with 5 bases between. The CDR3 has 11 amino acids.